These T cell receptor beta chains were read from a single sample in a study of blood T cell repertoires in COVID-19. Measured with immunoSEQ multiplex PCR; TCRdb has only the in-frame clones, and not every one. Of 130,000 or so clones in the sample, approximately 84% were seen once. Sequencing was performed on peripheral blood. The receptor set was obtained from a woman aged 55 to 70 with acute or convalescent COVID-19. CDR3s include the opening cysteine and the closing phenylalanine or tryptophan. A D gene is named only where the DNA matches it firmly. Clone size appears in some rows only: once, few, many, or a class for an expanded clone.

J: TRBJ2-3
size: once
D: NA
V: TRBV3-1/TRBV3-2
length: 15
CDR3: CASSLPGTSGDTQYF
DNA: TGTGCCAGCAGCCTTCCGGGGACAAGTGGCGATACGCAGTATTTT

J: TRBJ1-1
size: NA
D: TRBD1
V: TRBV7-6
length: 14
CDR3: CASRPTGVPGEAFF
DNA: TGTGCCAGCAGGCCAACAGGGGTTCCAGGTGAAGCTTTCTTT

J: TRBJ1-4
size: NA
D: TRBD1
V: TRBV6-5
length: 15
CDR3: CASRSPGQGNEKLFF
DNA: TGTGCCAGCAGGAGCCCGGGACAGGGGAATGAAAAACTGTTTTTT

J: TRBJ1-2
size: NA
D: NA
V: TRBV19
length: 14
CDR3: CASSPKLQNYGYTF
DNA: TGTGCCAGTAGTCCTAAGCTACAGAACTATGGCTACACCTTC

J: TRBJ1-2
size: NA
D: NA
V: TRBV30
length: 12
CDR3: CAWSDQGRGYTF
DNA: TGTGCCTGGAGTGACCAGGGGCGCGGCTACACCTTC

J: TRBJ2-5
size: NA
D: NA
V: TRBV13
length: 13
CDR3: CASSSTDQETQYF
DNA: TGTGCCAGCAGCTCGACAGATCAAGAGACCCAGTACTTC

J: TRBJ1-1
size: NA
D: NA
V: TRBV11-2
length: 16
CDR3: CASSLEGGLLNTEAFF
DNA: TGTGCCAGCAGCTTAGAGGGGGGACTTTTGAACACTGAAGCTTTCTTT

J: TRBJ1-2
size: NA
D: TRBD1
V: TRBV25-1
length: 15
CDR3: CASSANTGGNYGYTF
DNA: TGTGCCAGCAGTGCCAACACAGGGGGCAACTATGGCTACACCTTC

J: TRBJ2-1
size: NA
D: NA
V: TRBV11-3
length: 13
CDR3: CASSLSPNNEQFF
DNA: TGTGCCAGCAGCTTAAGTCCTAACAATGAGCAGTTCTTC

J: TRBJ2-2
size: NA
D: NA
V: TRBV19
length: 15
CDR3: CASREQGANTGELFF
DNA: TGTGCCAGTAGGGAACAGGGCGCGAACACCGGGGAGCTGTTTTTT

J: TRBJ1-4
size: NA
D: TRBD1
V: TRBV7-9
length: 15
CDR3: CASSRTGQGREKLFF
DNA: TGTGCCAGCAGCCGTACCGGACAGGGACGAGAAAAACTGTTTTTT

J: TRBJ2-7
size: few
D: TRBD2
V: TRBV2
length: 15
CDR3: CASSVESGTSYEQYF
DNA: TGTGCCAGCAGTGTTGAGAGCGGGACTAGCTACGAGCAGTACTTC

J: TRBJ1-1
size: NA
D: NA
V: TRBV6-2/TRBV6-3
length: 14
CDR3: CASSYRRSDTEAFF
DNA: TGTGCCAGCAGTTACAGGAGGTCGGACACTGAAGCTTTCTTT

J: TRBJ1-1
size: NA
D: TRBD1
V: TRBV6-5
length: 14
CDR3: CASSPRGQIPEAFF
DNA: TGTGCCAGCAGTCCCCGGGGACAGATCCCTGAAGCTTTCTTT

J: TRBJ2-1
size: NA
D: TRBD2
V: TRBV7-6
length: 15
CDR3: CASSLSGGRLDEQFF
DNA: TGTGCCAGCAGCCTGAGCGGGGGGCGACTGGATGAGCAGTTCTTC

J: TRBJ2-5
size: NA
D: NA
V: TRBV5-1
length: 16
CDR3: CASSLEGGINQETQYF
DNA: TGCGCCAGCAGTTTGGAGGGGGGGATCAACCAAGAGACCCAGTACTTC

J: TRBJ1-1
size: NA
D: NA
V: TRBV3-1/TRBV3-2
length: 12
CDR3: CASSFGITEAFF
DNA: TGTGCCAGCAGCTTCGGGATCACTGAAGCTTTCTTT

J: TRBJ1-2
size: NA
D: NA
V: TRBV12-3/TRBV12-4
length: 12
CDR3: CASSNRIYGYTF
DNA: TGTGCCAGCAGTAACAGGATCTATGGCTACACCTTC

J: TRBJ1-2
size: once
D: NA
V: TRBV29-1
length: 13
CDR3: CSVEGEYNYGYTF
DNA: TGCAGCGTTGAAGGAGAGTACAACTATGGCTACACCTTC

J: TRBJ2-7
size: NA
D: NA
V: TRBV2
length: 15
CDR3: CASSTDSLGTYEQYF
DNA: TGTGCCAGCAGTACGGACAGTCTGGGGACCTACGAGCAGTACTTC

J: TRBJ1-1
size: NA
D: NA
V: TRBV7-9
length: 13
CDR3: CASSLESGTEAFF
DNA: TGTGCCAGCAGCTTAGAATCCGGCACTGAAGCTTTCTTT

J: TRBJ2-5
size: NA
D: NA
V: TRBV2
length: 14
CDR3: CASSEELVVATQYF
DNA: TGTGCCAGCAGTGAGGAACTAGTAGTGGCGACCCAGTACTTC

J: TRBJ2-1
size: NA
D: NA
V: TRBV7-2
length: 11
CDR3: CASSSSLEQFF
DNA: TGTGCCAGCAGCTCGAGCCTTGAGCAGTTCTTC

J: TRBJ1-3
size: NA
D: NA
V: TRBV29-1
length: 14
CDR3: CSVGAGLSGNTIYF
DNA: TGCAGCGTTGGGGCAGGGCTCTCTGGAAACACCATATATTTT

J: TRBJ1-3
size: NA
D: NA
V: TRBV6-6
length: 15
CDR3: CASSYSRASGNTIYF
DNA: TGTGCCAGCAGTTACTCGAGGGCGTCTGGAAACACCATATATTTT

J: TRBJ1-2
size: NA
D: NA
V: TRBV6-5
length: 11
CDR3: CASSSGDGYTF
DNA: TGTGCCAGCAGTTCAGGGGATGGCTACACCTTC

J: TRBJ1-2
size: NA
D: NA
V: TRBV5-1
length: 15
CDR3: CASSQDSFSVSSYTF
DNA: TGCGCCAGCAGCCAAGACAGTTTTTCTGTCTCCAGCTACACCTTC

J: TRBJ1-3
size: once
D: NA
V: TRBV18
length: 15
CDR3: CASSPVRTSGNTIYF
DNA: TGTGCCAGCTCACCAGTGAGGACATCTGGAAACACCATATATTTT

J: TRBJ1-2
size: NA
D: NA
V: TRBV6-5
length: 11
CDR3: CATIEFLSYTF
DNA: TGTGCCACAATAGAATTCCTCAGCTACACCTTC

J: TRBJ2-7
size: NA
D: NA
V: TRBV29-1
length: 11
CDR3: CSVDDTQEQYF
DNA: TGCAGCGTAGACGACACTCAAGAGCAGTACTTC

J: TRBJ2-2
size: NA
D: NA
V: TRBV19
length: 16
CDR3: CASSTGDSLSFGELFF
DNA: TGTGCCAGTAGTACTGGTGACTCCCTAAGTTTCGGGGAGCTGTTTTTT

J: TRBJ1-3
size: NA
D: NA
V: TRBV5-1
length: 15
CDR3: CASSLLGAEGNTIYF
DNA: TGCGCCAGCAGCTTGTTGGGGGCAGAAGGAAACACCATATATTTT

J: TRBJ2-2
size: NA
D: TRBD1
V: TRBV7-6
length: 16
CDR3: CASSARQGAGTGELFF
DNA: TGTGCCAGCAGCGCCCGACAGGGGGCCGGAACCGGGGAGCTGTTTTTT

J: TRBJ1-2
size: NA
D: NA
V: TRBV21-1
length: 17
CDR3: CASSKGSGVGLYYGYTF
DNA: TGTGCCAGCAGCAAAGGATCAGGGGTCGGCTTGTACTATGGCTACACCTTC

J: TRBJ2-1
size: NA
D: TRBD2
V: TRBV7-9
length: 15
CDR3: CASNSDTSGTREQFF
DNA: TGTGCCAGCAACTCCGACACTAGCGGGACTCGAGAGCAGTTCTTC

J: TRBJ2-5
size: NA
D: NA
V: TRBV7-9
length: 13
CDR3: CASTQQGGETQYF
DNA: TGTGCCAGCACCCAACAGGGCGGCGAGACCCAGTACTTC

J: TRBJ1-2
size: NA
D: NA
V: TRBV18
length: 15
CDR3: CASSPGHQRGNGYTF
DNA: TGTGCCAGCTCACCGGGACATCAGAGAGGAAATGGCTACACCTTC

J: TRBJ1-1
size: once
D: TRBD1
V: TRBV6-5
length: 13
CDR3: CASSYRQGTEAFF
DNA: TGTGCCAGCAGCTACCGACAGGGAACTGAAGCTTTCTTT

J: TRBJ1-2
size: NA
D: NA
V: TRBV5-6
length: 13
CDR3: CASSLGRTYGYTF
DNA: TGTGCCAGCAGCTTGGGACGGACTTATGGCTACACCTTC

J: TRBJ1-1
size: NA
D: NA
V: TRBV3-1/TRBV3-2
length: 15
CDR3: CASSQDIGIATEAFF
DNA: TGTGCCAGCAGCCAAGATATCGGGATCGCCACTGAAGCTTTCTTT

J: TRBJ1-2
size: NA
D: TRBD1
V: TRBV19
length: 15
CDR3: CASSMAGGRNYGYTF
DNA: TGTGCCAGTAGTATGGCAGGGGGCCGCAACTATGGCTACACCTTC

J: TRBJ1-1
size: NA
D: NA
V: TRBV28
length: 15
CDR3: CASSLGGARNTEAFF
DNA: TGTGCCAGCAGTTTAGGGGGGGCTAGGAACACTGAAGCTTTCTTT

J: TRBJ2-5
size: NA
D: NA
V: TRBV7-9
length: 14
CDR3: CASSLMSGEETQYF
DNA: TGTGCCAGCAGCCTCATGTCAGGGGAGGAGACCCAGTACTTC